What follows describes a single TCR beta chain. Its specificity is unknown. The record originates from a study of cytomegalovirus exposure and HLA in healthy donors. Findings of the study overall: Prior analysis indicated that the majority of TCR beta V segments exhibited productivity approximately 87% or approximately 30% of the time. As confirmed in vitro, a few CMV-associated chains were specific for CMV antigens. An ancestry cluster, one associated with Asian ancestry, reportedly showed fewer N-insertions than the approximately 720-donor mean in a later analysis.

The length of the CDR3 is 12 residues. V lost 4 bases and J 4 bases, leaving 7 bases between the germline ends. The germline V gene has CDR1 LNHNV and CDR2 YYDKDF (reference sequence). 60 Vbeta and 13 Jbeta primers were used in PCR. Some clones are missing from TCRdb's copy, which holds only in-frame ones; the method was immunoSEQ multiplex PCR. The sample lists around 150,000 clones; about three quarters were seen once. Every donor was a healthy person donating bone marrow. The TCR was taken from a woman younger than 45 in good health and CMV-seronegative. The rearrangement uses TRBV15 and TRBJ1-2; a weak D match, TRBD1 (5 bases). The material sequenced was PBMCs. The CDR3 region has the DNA TGTGCCACCAGCATAACAGGCTATGGCTACACCTTC. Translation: CATSITGYGYTF.